This T cell receptor (beta chain) was sequenced in a study of somatic mutations in cytotoxic T cells in rheumatoid arthritis. About the study: Patients had 30 ml EDTA blood drawn right after diagnosis, before any treatment. The flow sorting of some V beta antibody-stained T-cell populations reached nearly 100% purity, and the sorted populations included V beta1+ cells sequenced for TCRB.

Comments on this clone: What it recognizes is unknown.

Assay: immunoSEQ multiplex PCR; the TCRdb copy retains only in-frame clones and omits some. The sample shows about 6,900 clones, about 70% of them seen only once. Per the germline V gene, CDR1 is SGHRS and CDR2 is YFSETQ. This CDR3 region has 14 residues. Trimming took off 2 bases at V and 0 bases at J, with 8 bases between the two ends. Findings and caveats of the study: The authors did not know the antigen targets of the expanded CD8+ clones. The study found CD8+ clonality increased with age in rheumatoid arthritis patients, not healthy controls.

This sequence was found in an adult with rheumatoid arthritis. The chain combines TRBV5-1 with TRBJ1-2; D gene unclear. The sample taken for sequencing was CD8+ T cells sorted from blood. The CDR3 is CASSLEQANYGYTF. The CDR3 DNA is TGCGCCAGCAGCTTAGAGCAGGCTAACTATGGCTACACCTTC.